Below are 5 T cell receptor beta chains sequenced from a single sample in a study of cytomegalovirus exposure and HLA in healthy donors. In the PCR, 60 Vbeta and 13 Jbeta primers were used. Measured with immunoSEQ multiplex PCR; TCRdb has only the in-frame clones, and not every one. The sample includes 90,000 to 110,000 clones, roughly 15% of them seen just once. The sample was PBMCs. The receptors stem from a female donor in good health and CMV-seronegative.

This clone was recorded a few times. The chain recombines TRBV6-4 with TRBJ2-2, with a weak D call TRBD1 (6 bases). The germline V gene has CDR1 MRHNA and CDR2 SNTAGT. The CDR3 length is 13 residues. Deletions cut 3 bases from V and 6 bases from J, with 8 bases between. The CDR3 sequence: CASSDQGSGELFF. In nucleotides, the CDR3 is TGTGCCAGCAGTGATCAGGGGTCCGGGGAGCTGTTTTTT.

The chain is built from TRBV2 and TRBJ1-1, with D possibly being TRBD1 (5 bases). This CDR3 comprises 12 residues. Germline lookup yields CDR1 SNHLY and CDR2 FYNNEI. V dropped 10 bases and J dropped 8 bases, with 17 bases sitting between them. Here the CDR3 reads CATGPGVIEAFF. The CDR3 DNA reads as TGTGCCACCGGACCGGGGGTCATCGAAGCTTTCTTT.

The gene calls are TRBV5-3 and TRBJ1-2; 7 nucleotides line up with TRBD1. TRBV5-3 is labeled an ORF, and its function is uncertain. The CDR3 sequence is 15 residues long. V dropped 4 bases and J dropped 7; count of bases not matched to a gene: 13. The CDR3 loop reads CARSPRQGKSAGYTF. Here the CDR3 DNA reads TGTGCCAGAAGCCCACGACAGGGAAAATCGGCTGGCTACACCTTC.

This clone was observed a handful of times. This sequence joins TRBV18 and TRBJ2-5, with a tentative D call TRBD2 (6 bases). The germline gives CDR1 KGHSH, CDR2 LQKENI. There are 15 residues in the CDR3. V was cut by 3 bases and J by 4 bases, with 15 bases left in between. CDR3: CASSPMVLGGETQYF. The CDR3 bases are TGTGCCAGCTCACCGATGGTTCTCGGGGGAGAGACCCAGTACTTC.

The genes are TRBV4-3 and TRBJ2-3; 10 nucleotides agree with TRBD2. CDR3 length: 15 residues. CDR1 is LGHNA, CDR2 YSLEER, per germline. V shed 4 bases, J shed 4 bases, and the junction held 5 bases outside the gene matches. This CDR3 is CASSPGTSVADTQYF. In nucleotides, the CDR3 is TGCGCCAGCAGCCCCGGGACTAGCGTTGCAGATACGCAGTATTTT.